The 17 T cell receptor beta chains below come from one sample, sequenced in a study of control samples from healthy donors and cancer patients. Only in-frame clones appear in the TCRdb table, and some are missing; sequencing was by immunoSEQ multiplex PCR. The sample has around 140,000 clones, about nine tenths seen once. What was sequenced was blood. Receptor source: a middle-aged man in good health.

This clone is a singleton in its sample. V is TRBV7-2 and J is TRBJ2-2; TRBD2 matches 7 bases. V lost 1 base, J lost 1 base, and 3 bases stayed unmatched. Per the germline V gene, CDR1 is SGHTA and CDR2 is FQGNSA. This CDR3 has 16 amino acids. The CDR3 DNA reads TGTGCCAGCAGCTTAGGGAGCGGGGTGAACACCGGGGAGCTGTTTTTT. This codes for CASSLGSGVNTGELFF.

The V and J genes are TRBV10-1 and TRBJ1-4; no reliable D call. Germline CDR1 reads WNHNN; CDR2 reads SYGVQD (reference sequence). The CDR3 runs to 13 residues. Between the trimmed V and J ends, which lost 4 bases and 8 bases, there was a span of 11 bases. This CDR3 is CASSVARDEKLFF. The DNA for the CDR3 is TGCGCCAGCAGTGTGGCCAGAGACGAAAAACTGTTTTTT.

V is TRBV5-1 and J is TRBJ1-1; D gene uncertain. Germline CDR1 reads SGHRS; CDR2 reads YFSETQ. Between the trimmed V and J ends, which lost 3 bases and 0 bases, there was a span of 6 bases. The CDR3 loop spans 13 amino acids. The CDR3 spells CASSSQLNTEAFF. CDR3 nucleotide sequence: TGCGCCAGCAGCTCGCAGCTGAACACTGAAGCTTTCTTT.

The genes are TRBV30 and TRBJ2-3, with D perhaps TRBD1 or TRBD2 (6 bases each). Germline loops: CDR1 GTSNPN, CDR2 SVGIG (reference sequence). V dropped 5 bases and J dropped 6 bases, with 15 bases sitting between them. The length of the CDR3 is 13 residues. The CDR3 coding sequence is TGTGCCTGGGCGGGACACCGGGGGGATACGCAGTATTTT. It codes for CAWAGHRGDTQYF.

This clone appeared a single time. The chain is built from TRBV5-6 and TRBJ2-5, with 7 bases lining up with TRBD2. Per germline, CDR1 SGHDT and CDR2 YYEEEE. J gave up 0 bases and V 1 base, and 3 bases lay outside the gene matches. The CDR3 runs 15 residues. This CDR3 reads CASSLIGGYQETQYF. CDR3 nucleotides: TGTGCCAGCAGCTTGATCGGGGGGTACCAAGAGACCCAGTACTTC.

The J gene is TRBJ1-1, the V gene TRBV6-5, with unresolved D. Trimming took 5 bases from V and 5 from J, leaving 9 bases between them. Germline CDR1 and CDR2: MNHEY and SVGAGI. This CDR3 is 12 amino acids long. This CDR3 is CASSQLGTEAFF. The CDR3 DNA sequence: TGTGCCAGCAGTCAACTGGGGACTGAAGCTTTCTTT.

A note on this clone: One junction end does not reproduce the germline sequence, and a read error may be involved. V is TRBV7-7 and J is TRBJ1-3; D ambiguous. Germline V gene data show CDR1 as SSHAT and CDR2 as FNYEAQ (reference sequence). The CDR3 contains 15 residues. This CDR3 reads CASSFDGNLGNTIYF. The CDR3 nucleotides are TGTGCTAGCAGCTTCGATGGAAACTTGGGAAACACCATATATTTT.

The rearrangement links TRBV6-2 or TRBV6-3 to TRBJ2-5; D is perhaps TRBD1 or TRBD2 (5 bases each). Trimming took 1 base from V and 4 from J, leaving 19 bases between them. There are 17 residues in the CDR3. Germline lookup yields CDR1 MNHEY and CDR2 SVGEGT. The CDR3 protein is CASSYFAGTQASETQYF. The CDR3 DNA reads as TGTGCCAGCAGTTACTTTGCCGGGACCCAAGCTTCAGAGACCCAGTACTTC.

This clone was seen just once. The V call is TRBV6-6, the J call TRBJ1-1; D ambiguous. V lost 0 bases and J 3 bases, leaving 11 bases between the germline ends. The CDR3 length is 15 residues. The germline V gene encodes CDR1 MNHNY and CDR2 SVGAGI (reference sequence). CDR3 protein: CASSYSSPKDTEAFF. The CDR3 DNA reads as TGTGCCAGCAGTTACTCGAGTCCGAAGGACACTGAAGCTTTCTTT.

This rearrangement joins TRBV4-1 to TRBJ1-5; D is ambiguous. V shed 1 base and J shed 7 bases, with 17 bases lying between them. This CDR3 comprises 16 residues. Germline CDR1 reads MGHRA; CDR2 reads YSYEKL. CDR3 sequence reads: CASSQVEKGVRQPQHF. The CDR3 DNA reads as TGCGCCAGCAGCCAAGTTGAGAAGGGAGTTCGGCAGCCCCAGCATTTT.

This sequence joins TRBV5-4 and TRBJ1-3; maybe TRBD1 (6 bases). The germline V gene has CDR1 SGHNT and CDR2 YYREEE (reference sequence). CDR3 length equals 13 residues. V lost 2 bases and J 8 bases, leaving 11 bases between the germline ends. In DNA form, the CDR3 reads TGTGCCAGCAGCTTAACAGGGAGGGACACCATATATTTT. Amino acid sequence: CASSLTGRDTIYF. Full variable domain (missing parts from reference TRBV5-4 and TRBJ1-3): ETGVTQSPTHLIKTRGQQVTLRCSSQSGHNTVSWYQQALGQGPQFIFQYYREEENGRGNFPPRFSGLQFPNYSSELNVNALELDDSALYLCASSLTGRDTIYFGEGSWLTVV.

The DNA for the CDR3 is TGTGCCTCATTCGAGGTCCAGCCCCAGCATTTT. Translating gives CASFEVQPQHF. This chain connects TRBV25-1 to TRBJ1-5; no reliable D call. Between the trimmed V and J ends, which lost 11 bases and 7 bases, there was a span of 12 bases. The CDR3 is made up of 11 amino acids. Germline V lookup: CDR1 MGHDK, CDR2 SYGVNS. The full variable domain, in which reference TRBV25-1 and TRBJ1-5 provide the parts outside the CDR3, is EADIYQTPRYLVIGTGKKITLECSQTMGHDKMYWYQQDPGMELHLIHYSYGVNSTEKGDLSSESTVSRIRTEHFPLTLESARPSHTSQYLCASFEVQPQHFGDGTRLSIL.

The count of this clone is one. The rearrangement joins TRBV19 to TRBJ1-5; D gene ambiguous. CDR3 length: 14 residues. Germline V CDR1 and CDR2: LNHDA, SQIVND (reference sequence). V was shortened by 11 bases and J by 3 bases, with 17 bases between the two germline ends. The CDR3 DNA follows: TGTGCCGCTGGCCCGAAGGGCGACAATCAGCCCCAGCATTTT. It codes for CAAGPKGDNQPQHF.

J is TRBJ2-1 and V is TRBV7-9; D gene unclear. CDR3 length: 15 residues. V was pared by 1 base and J by 8 bases, with 15 bases between. In germline, CDR1 is SEHNR, CDR2 FQNEAQ (reference sequence). The CDR3 DNA follows: TGTGCCAGCAGCTTAGAATGGCCTCGCTCCGATGAGCAGTTCTTC. It encodes CASSLEWPRSDEQFF.

The CDR3 DNA sequence: TGTGCCAGCAGTTTAAATACCGGGACAGGGGGACCCACAGATACGCAGTATTTT. Its protein is CASSLNTGTGGPTDTQYF. The rearrangement uses TRBV6-2 or TRBV6-3 and TRBJ2-3; TRBD1 aligns across 11 bases. Germline CDR1 reads MNHEY; CDR2 reads SVGEGT. The CDR3 covers 18 residues. Trimming took 4 bases from V and 2 from J; bases not matched to a gene: 11.

This chain uses TRBV6-5 with TRBJ2-2; TRBD2 agrees at 14 bases. This CDR3 contains 15 residues. Trimming took 7 bases from V and 6 from J; bases not matched to a gene: 4. Per germline, CDR1 MNHEY and CDR2 SVGAGI. CDR3 coding DNA: TGTGCCAGCATCAGGGGACTAGCGGGGGCCGGGGAGCTGTTTTTT. It is translated as CASIRGLAGAGELFF.

The chain joins TRBV10-3 to TRBJ1-1; D call uncertain. The CDR3 sequence is 14 residues long. Deletions cut 6 bases from V and 1 base from J, with 12 bases between. From germline, CDR1 is ENHRY and CDR2 SYGVKD. The CDR3 DNA reads TGTGCCATCAGGGGCACCGGCAAGAACACTGAAGCTTTCTTT. Encoded protein: CAIRGTGKNTEAFF.